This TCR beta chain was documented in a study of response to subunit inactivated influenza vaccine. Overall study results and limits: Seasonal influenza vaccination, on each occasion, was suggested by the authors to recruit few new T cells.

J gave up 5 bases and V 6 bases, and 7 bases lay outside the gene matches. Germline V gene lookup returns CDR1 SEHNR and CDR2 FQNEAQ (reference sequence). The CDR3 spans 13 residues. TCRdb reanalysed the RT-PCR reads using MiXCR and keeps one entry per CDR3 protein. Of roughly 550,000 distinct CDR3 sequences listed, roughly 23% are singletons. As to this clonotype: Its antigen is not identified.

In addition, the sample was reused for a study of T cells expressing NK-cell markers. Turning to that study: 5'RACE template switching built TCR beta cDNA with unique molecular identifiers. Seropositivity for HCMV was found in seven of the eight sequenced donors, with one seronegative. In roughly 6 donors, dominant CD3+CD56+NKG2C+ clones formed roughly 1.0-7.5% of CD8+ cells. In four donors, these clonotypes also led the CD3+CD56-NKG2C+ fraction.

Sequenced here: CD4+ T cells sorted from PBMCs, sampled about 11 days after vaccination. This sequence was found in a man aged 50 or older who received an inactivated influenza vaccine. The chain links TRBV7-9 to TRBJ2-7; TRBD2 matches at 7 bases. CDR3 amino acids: CASSSRGENEQYF. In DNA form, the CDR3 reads TGTGCCAGCAGTTCACGGGGGGAAAACGAGCAGTACTTC.